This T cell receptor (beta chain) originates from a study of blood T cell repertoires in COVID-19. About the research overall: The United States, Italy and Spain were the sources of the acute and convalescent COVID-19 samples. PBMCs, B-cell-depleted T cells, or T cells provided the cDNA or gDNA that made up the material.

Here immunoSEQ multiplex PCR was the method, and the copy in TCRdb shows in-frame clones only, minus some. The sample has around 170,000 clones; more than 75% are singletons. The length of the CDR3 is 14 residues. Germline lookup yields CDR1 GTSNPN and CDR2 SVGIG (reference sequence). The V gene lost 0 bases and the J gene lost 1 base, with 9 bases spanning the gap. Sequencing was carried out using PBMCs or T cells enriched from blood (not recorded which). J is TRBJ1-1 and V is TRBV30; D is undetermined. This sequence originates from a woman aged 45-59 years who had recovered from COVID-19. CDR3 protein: CAWSVAGWNTEAFF. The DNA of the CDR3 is TGTGCCTGGAGTGTGGCAGGCTGGAACACTGAAGCTTTCTTT.